This entry concerns a single TCR beta chain. What it recognizes is unknown. The length of the CDR3 is 13 residues. Germline lookup yields CDR1 SGDLS and CDR2 YYNGEE. V gave up 1 base and J gave up 3 bases, with 6 bases separating them. This sample stems from a study of T cell responses to AZD1222 COVID-19 vaccine. Overall study results and limits: Spike-wide vaccine-associated CD4 TCRs dominated at 160-218 and 743-854.

Assay: immunoSEQ multiplex PCR; the TCRdb copy retains only in-frame clones and omits some. The data hold roughly 150,000 clones, with about 91% observed a single time. Source: peripheral blood, taken on day 0 of AZD1222 vaccination. The clonotype comes from an adult in good health. The chain recombines TRBV9 with TRBJ2-3; no firm D call. The CDR3 region is CASSVRATDTQYF. CDR3 coding DNA: TGTGCCAGCAGCGTACGGGCTACAGATACGCAGTATTTT.